The 2 T cell receptor beta chains listed next were all sequenced from one sample in a study of blood T cells in healthy people across ages. Using a J-beta primer mix together with a sample-barcoded 5' primer, a second PCR was run for roughly 6 to 12 cycles. TCRdb re-called the 5' RACE reads with MiXCR, one entry per CDR3 protein. The sample holds 1.5 million to 2 million distinct CDR3 sequences; roughly 50% are singletons and the top ten take approximately 2.1%. Input material: blood. The receptors here all came from a woman in her 40s in good health.

In its sample, this clonotype was seen a few times. The gene calls are TRBV4-2 and TRBJ2-3, with 10 bases lining up with TRBD2. The CDR3 is 20 residues long. After removal of 0 bases from V and 0 bases from J, the junction contained 12 bases not matched to a gene. The V gene's germline CDR1 is LGHNA and CDR2 YNFKEQ. CDR3 residues: CASSQDRVLAGASSTDTQYF. The CDR3, as DNA: TGTGCCAGCAGCCAAGATCGAGTTCTAGCGGGGGCCTCTAGCACAGATACGCAGTATTTT.

This chain's CDR3 is CASSSGGYPAEQYF. The CDR3 DNA follows: TGTGCCAGCAGTAGCGGGGGGTACCCTGCCGAGCAGTACTTC. The V call is TRBV12-3 or TRBV12-4, the J call TRBJ2-7; TRBD2 aligns across 9 bases. The CDR3 covers 14 residues. Trimming removed 5 bases from V and 6 bases from J; junction bases left unmatched: 8.